This TCR beta chain was sequenced in a study of cytomegalovirus exposure and HLA in healthy donors. Overall study results and limits: Most TCRs appeared rarely, but some public TCRs recurred in many donors. Reported performance of the classifier showed diagnosis of cytomegalovirus status with high specificity and sensitivity. Among TCR beta chains, those listed as cytomegalovirus-associated numbered around 180.

The germline V gene encodes CDR1 SGHNT and CDR2 YENEEA. V was pared by 0 bases and J by 8 bases, with 10 bases between. This CDR3 region has 13 residues. This clone was counted only a few times. What it binds is not known. Repertoires were generated with immunoSEQ multiplex PCR, while TCRdb's copy carries only in-frame clones and drops some. The table has roughly 52,000 clones, around 90% seen once; the top ten hold about 2.9%. The rearrangement links TRBV11-3 to TRBJ1-1; no clear D gene. The sample was PBMCs. This clonotype originated in a man aged 18 to 30 in good health and CMV-seronegative. CDR3 bases: TGTGCCAGCAGCTTAGATTCAGAGGGAGAAGCTTTCTTT. Translation gives CASSLDSEGEAFF.